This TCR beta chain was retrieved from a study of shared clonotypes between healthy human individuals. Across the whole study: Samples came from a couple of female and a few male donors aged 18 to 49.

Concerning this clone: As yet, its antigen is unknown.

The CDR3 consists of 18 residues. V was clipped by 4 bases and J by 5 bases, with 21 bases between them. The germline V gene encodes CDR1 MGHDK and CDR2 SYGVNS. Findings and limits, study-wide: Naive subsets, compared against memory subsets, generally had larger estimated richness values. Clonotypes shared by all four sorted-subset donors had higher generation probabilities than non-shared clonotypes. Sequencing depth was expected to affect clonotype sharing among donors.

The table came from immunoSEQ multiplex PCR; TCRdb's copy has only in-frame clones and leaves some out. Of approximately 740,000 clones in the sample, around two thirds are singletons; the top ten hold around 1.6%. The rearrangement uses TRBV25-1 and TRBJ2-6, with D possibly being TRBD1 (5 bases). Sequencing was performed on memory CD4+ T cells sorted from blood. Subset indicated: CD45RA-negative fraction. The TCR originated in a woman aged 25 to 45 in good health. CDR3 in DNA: TGTGCCAGCAGTGGGTGTCAAACTGGACAAAGTCGGGCCAACGTCCTGACTTTC. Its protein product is CASSGCQTGQSRANVLTF.